This T cell receptor (beta chain) was captured by sequencing in a study of Tregs in tolerant kidney transplant recipients. Study results and caveats: Antigen-driven expansion was suggested because donor-specific Tregs expanded more than all Tregs in tolerant patients.

Recipients received nonmyeloablative bone marrow transplants from related graft donors, with transient mixed chimerism. V was pared by 4 bases and J by 4 bases, with 10 bases between. From germline, CDR1 is SGHDN and CDR2 FVKESK. The CDR3 length is 13 residues. With regard to this clone: Its matching antigen is unknown.

The table came from immunoSEQ multiplex PCR; TCRdb's copy has only in-frame clones and leaves some out. The sample shows around 86,000 clones, roughly 90% of them seen only once. The receptor was isolated from a human patient who received a combined kidney and bone marrow transplant. Some T cells may arise from the graft donor. Specimen: CD4+ T cells from blood (PBMCs), collected 24 months after the transplant. J is TRBJ2-5 and V is TRBV14; D remains unclear. This chain's CDR3 is CASSLRLRETQYF. CDR3 bases: TGTGCCAGCAGCCTCCGGTTGAGAGAGACCCAGTACTTC.